These T cell receptor beta chains were read from a single sample in a study of shared clonotypes between healthy human individuals. Clones were sequenced by immunoSEQ multiplex PCR, and TCRdb holds only the in-frame ones, with some missing. Among 2 million to 2.5 million clones listed, 85% to 95% were seen once. Sequencing was done on a sample of naive CD4+ T cells sorted from blood. The receptors were sampled from a man younger than 30 in good health. Each CDR3 is given with its conserved first and last residue. D genes are given only for firm matches. Not every row has a clone size; where given, it reads once, few, many or a size class.

>14|-|-|TRBJ1-6|TRBV14
CASSSGVAGSPLHF
TGTGCCAGCAGCTCAGGGGTGGCCGGTTCACCCCTCCACTTT
>15|TRBD2|-|TRBJ2-5|TRBV6-6
CASSFRLAGVETQYF
TGTGCCAGCAGTTTTAGACTAGCGGGAGTGGAGACCCAGTACTTC
>11|-|once|TRBJ2-1|TRBV2
CASSLYNEQFF
TGTGCCAGCAGCCTTTACAATGAGCAGTTCTTC
>14|-|-|TRBJ1-3|TRBV25-1
CATVGGRAGNTIYF
TGTGCCACAGTAGGGGGGCGAGCTGGAAACACCATATATTTT
>12|-|once|TRBJ2-7|TRBV2
CASTQSAYEQYF
TGTGCCAGCACCCAGAGTGCCTACGAGCAGTACTTC
>15|-|-|TRBJ2-4|TRBV19
CASSPADLAKNIQYF
TGTGCCAGTAGTCCGGCGGATTTAGCCAAAAACATTCAGTACTTC
>17|-|-|TRBJ2-5|TRBV14
CASSPERGGPQPETQYF
TGTGCCAGCAGCCCTGAAAGGGGGGGCCCACAACCAGAGACCCAGTACTTC
>14|-|-|TRBJ1-2|TRBV2
CASSVGTRGYGYTF
TGTGCCAGCAGTGTTGGGACTCGAGGCTATGGCTACACCTTC
>15|TRBD2|-|TRBJ2-1|TRBV10-3
CAISELAGGYNEQFF
TGTGCCATCAGTGAGTTAGCGGGAGGATACAATGAGCAGTTCTTC
>16|TRBD1|-|TRBJ1-5|TRBV2
CASSEPPGQGSQPQHF
TGTGCCAGCAGTGAACCCCCGGGACAGGGGAGCCAGCCCCAGCATTTT
>14|TRBD1|-|TRBJ2-1|TRBV11-2
CASSLALPGTGDVF
TGTGCCAGCAGCTTAGCCCTCCCCGGGACAGGGGACGTCTTC
>16|-|-|TRBJ1-4|TRBV19
CASIHQGGGNNEKLFF
TGTGCCAGTATCCATCAGGGCGGGGGAAATAATGAAAAACTGTTTTTT
>15|-|-|TRBJ1-6|TRBV7-3
CASSLEGRGNSPLHF
TGTGCCAGCAGCTTAGAGGGACGAGGCAATTCACCCCTCCACTTT
>18|-|-|TRBJ1-3|TRBV5-1
CASSFGSDRLNSGNTIYF
TGCGCCAGCAGCTTTGGATCAGACAGGCTTAACTCTGGAAACACCATATATTTT
>16|TRBD1|-|TRBJ1-1|TRBV18
CASSRPGTGVNTEAFF
TGTGCCAGCTCCCGTCCCGGGACAGGGGTGAACACTGAAGCTTTCTTT
>19|TRBD2|-|TRBJ2-3|TRBV18
CASSPPESLAGGPSDTQYF
TGTGCCAGCTCACCTCCAGAATCCCTAGCGGGAGGGCCCTCGGATACGCAGTATTTT
>16|TRBD1|-|TRBJ2-7|TRBV15
CATSRDPSGQGEGQYF
TGTGCCACCAGCAGAGATCCGTCTGGACAGGGGGAAGGGCAGTACTTC
>15|-|-|TRBJ1-6|TRBV4-3
CASSQGRVMNSPLHF
TGCGCCAGCAGCCAAGGACGGGTTATGAATTCACCCCTCCACTTT
>17|TRBD1|-|TRBJ2-2|TRBV15
CATSRDKGATNTGELFF
TGTGCCACCAGCAGAGATAAGGGGGCCACGAACACCGGGGAGCTGTTTTTT
>11|TRBD1|-|TRBJ1-4|TRBV7-2
CASSLGTGLFF
TGTGCCAGCAGCTTAGGGACAGGGCTGTTTTTT
>14|-|-|TRBJ2-5|TRBV5-1
CASSPGQTQETQYF
TGCGCCAGCAGCCCTGGACAGACCCAAGAGACCCAGTACTTC
>16|-|-|TRBJ1-3|TRBV5-4
CASSLAPSGGGNTIYF
TGTGCCAGCAGCTTGGCCCCCAGCGGGGGTGGAAACACCATATATTTT
>11|-|-|TRBJ1-3|TRBV18
CASSPQDTIYF
TGTGCCAGCTCACCGCAGGACACCATATATTTT
>14|-|-|TRBJ2-2|TRBV2
CASTVGGFTGELFF
TGTGCCAGCACGGTCGGTGGGTTCACCGGGGAGCTGTTTTTT
>16|TRBD2|-|TRBJ2-3|TRBV7-2
CASSSRSGSNTDTQYF
TGTGCCAGCAGCTCGCGTAGCGGGAGTAATACAGATACGCAGTATTTT
>16|-|-|TRBJ1-4|TRBV5-1
CASSLLFGGTNEKLFF
TGCGCCAGCAGCCTCCTTTTTGGGGGAACTAATGAAAAACTGTTTTTT
>15|-|-|TRBJ2-7|TRBV6-5
CASSTTGKKGYEQYF
TGTGCCAGCAGTACCACAGGGAAGAAAGGCTACGAGCAGTACTTC
>16|-|-|TRBJ1-1|TRBV10-2
CASSEHLGGRGTEAFF
TGCGCCAGCAGTGAGCACCTCGGCGGTAGAGGCACTGAAGCTTTCTTT
>15|TRBD1|-|TRBJ1-6|TRBV9
CASSASGQGYSPLHF
TGTGCCAGCAGCGCCTCAGGACAGGGTTATTCACCCCTCCACTTT
>12|-|-|TRBJ2-1|TRBV6-6
CASRPRENEQFF
TGTGCCAGCAGGCCTAGGGAGAATGAGCAGTTCTTC
>14|-|-|TRBJ2-7|TRBV9
CASSPWANSYEQYF
TGTGCCAGCAGCCCGTGGGCCAATTCCTACGAGCAGTACTTC
>14|TRBD1|-|TRBJ1-4|TRBV6-6
CASTWDSVNEKLFF
TGTGCCAGCACTTGGGACAGTGTGAATGAAAAACTGTTTTTT
>14|TRBD1|-|TRBJ2-2|TRBV7-7
CASSLDRGTGELFF
TGTGCTAGCAGCTTAGACAGGGGCACCGGGGAGCTGTTTTTT
>16|TRBD1|-|TRBJ1-3|TRBV11-2
CASSLGPGQGFNTIYF
TGTGCCAGCAGCTTAGGTCCGGGACAGGGGTTTAACACCATATATTTT
>14|TRBD2|-|TRBJ2-5|TRBV18
CASSPLAGSATQYF
TGTGCCAGCTCTCCTTTAGCGGGGTCGGCGACCCAGTACTTC
>16|TRBD2|-|TRBJ2-2|TRBV7-8
CASSSGLALATGELFF
TGTGCCAGCAGCTCAGGACTAGCTCTAGCAACCGGGGAGCTGTTTTTT
>16|-|-|TRBJ2-7|TRBV28
CASSSTLGSGSYEQYF
TGTGCCAGCAGTTCTACCCTCGGTTCCGGTTCCTACGAGCAGTACTTC
>14|-|once|TRBJ2-1|TRBV7-3
CASSVNGQNNEQFF
TGTGCCAGCAGCGTAAACGGACAGAACAATGAGCAGTTCTTC